These 14 T cell receptor beta chains originate from one sample sequenced in a study of T cell changes during pregnancy in multiple sclerosis. Sequencing used immunoSEQ multiplex PCR; TCRdb keeps in-frame clones, though not all of them. The sample includes tens of thousands of clones, 90% to 95% of them seen just once. The sample consisted of peripheral blood, taken in the second trimester of pregnancy. These TCRs come from a female donor with multiple sclerosis, enrolled in a pregnancy study.

The chain employs TRBV6-1 and TRBJ2-2, with 7 bases that match TRBD1. The length of the CDR3 is 14 residues. The germline gives CDR1 MNHNS, CDR2 SASEGT. V lost 7 bases to trimming and J lost 2 bases; unmatched junction nucleotides: 4. CDR3 in amino acids: CASTGTDNTGELFF. Here the CDR3 DNA reads TGTGCCAGCACCGGGACAGATAACACCGGGGAGCTGTTTTTT.

The J gene is TRBJ2-5, the V gene TRBV2; tentative D call: TRBD2 (6 bases). The CDR3 has 12 residues. Germline CDR1 reads SNHLY; CDR2 reads FYNNEI. DNA for the CDR3: TGTGCAGCCGTGGGGGGAGGAGAGACCCAGTACTTC. Amino acids: CAAVGGGETQYF.

The rearrangement links TRBV9 to TRBJ1-3, with 8 bases aligning to TRBD1. J was trimmed by 4 bases and V by 4 bases; bases with no gene match: 13. Germline V gene data show CDR1 as SGDLS and CDR2 as YYNGEE. The CDR3 extends over 17 amino acids. CDR3 nucleotides: TGTGCCAGCAGCCTCCTCGGACAGGGCGTTCAAGGAAACACCATATATTTT. Protein product: CASSLLGQGVQGNTIYF.

The genes are TRBV5-5 and TRBJ2-2; tentatively, D is TRBD1 (5 bases). Germline assignment: CDR1 SGHKS and CDR2 YYEKEE (reference sequence). Between the trimmed V and J ends, which lost 1 base and 0 bases, there was a span of 16 bases. The length of the CDR3 is 18 residues. The CDR3 loop is CASSLRNGQFANTGELFF. The CDR3, as DNA: TGTGCCAGCAGCTTGAGAAATGGACAATTCGCGAACACCGGGGAGCTGTTTTTT. The complete variable domain, with remaining parts taken from reference TRBV5-5 and TRBJ2-2, reads DAGVTQSPTHLIKTRGQQVTLRCSPISGHKSVSWYQQVLGQGPQFIFQYYEKEERGRGNFPDRFSARQFPNYSSELNVNALLLGDSALYLCASSLRNGQFANTGELFFGEGSRLTVL.

The chain joins TRBV15 to TRBJ2-5; the match to TRBD2 covers 14 bases. V lost 1 base and J lost 3; bases outside the gene matches: 10. Germline V CDR1 and CDR2: LNHNV, YYDKDF (reference sequence). This CDR3 has 19 amino acids. CDR3 loop: CATSRGTDGLAGGKETQYF. DNA for the CDR3: TGTGCCACCAGCAGAGGTACGGATGGACTAGCGGGAGGTAAAGAGACCCAGTACTTC.

This chain connects TRBV9 to TRBJ1-2; D is possibly TRBD1 (6 bases). The CDR3 runs 16 residues. In germline, CDR1 is SGDLS, CDR2 YYNGEE. V lost 3 bases, J lost 3 bases, and 18 bases lay in between. This chain's CDR3 is CASSARVWGQDYGYTF. Written as DNA, the CDR3 is TGTGCCAGCAGCGCCCGAGTGTGGGGGCAGGACTATGGCTACACCTTC.

The rearrangement links TRBV12-5 to TRBJ2-2, with a weak D call TRBD2 (7 bases). The germline CDR1 and CDR2 sequences are LGHNT and FRNRAP. Trimming removed 0 bases from V and 2 bases from J, with 13 bases in between. CDR3 length: 17 amino acids. CDR3: CASGLVATGGNTGELFF. The CDR3 DNA sequence: TGTGCTAGTGGTTTGGTTGCGACGGGGGGCAACACCGGGGAGCTGTTTTTT.

Here the CDR3 DNA reads TGTGCCAGCAGTCCAAGGACAGGGGACTATGGCTACACCTTC. Protein: CASSPRTGDYGYTF. V and J are TRBV27 and TRBJ1-2; 9 nucleotides match TRBD1. Germline values: CDR1 MNHEY, CDR2 SMNVEV (reference sequence). V lost 5 bases, J lost 3 bases, and 4 bases stayed unmatched. The CDR3 loop spans 14 amino acids.

The gene calls are TRBV7-2 and TRBJ2-5, with 10 bases matching TRBD2. V lost 1 base to trimming and J lost 1 base; unmatched junction nucleotides: 6. The CDR3 length is 17 residues. The germline CDR1 and CDR2 sequences are SGHTA and FQGNSA. The chain's CDR3 is CASSLVERGGVQETQYF. In nucleotides, the CDR3 is TGTGCCAGCAGCTTAGTTGAGCGGGGGGGGGTCCAAGAGACCCAGTACTTC.

This chain connects TRBV18 to TRBJ2-7, with D uncertain. Germline lookup yields CDR1 KGHSH and CDR2 LQKENI. CDR3 size: 16 residues. With 3 bases removed from V and 4 bases from J, the gap between germline ends came to 19 bases. The CDR3 loop reads CASSPSGSINFYEQYF. Here the CDR3 DNA reads TGTGCCAGCTCACCTTCCGGGTCAATAAATTTTTACGAGCAGTACTTC.

The CDR3 coding sequence is TGTGCCAGCAGCTTAGCAGTGGGGGCAGGGCGCACTGAAGCTTTCTTT. Translating it yields CASSLAVGAGRTEAFF. V usage is TRBV7-6 and J usage is TRBJ1-1, with D perhaps TRBD1 (6 bases). Germline-derived CDR1 and CDR2 are SGHVS and FNYEAQ. This CDR3 contains 16 residues. V was pared by 0 bases and J by 4 bases, with 15 bases between.

This clone was recorded once. The CDR3 region is CASSLERGGVEDTQYF. The CDR3 region has the DNA TGTGCCAGCAGCCTGGAGCGGGGGGGGGTAGAGGATACGCAGTATTTT. The chain uses TRBV7-9 and TRBJ2-3; 10 bases agree with TRBD2. Germline assignment: CDR1 SEHNR and CDR2 FQNEAQ (reference sequence). There are 16 residues in the CDR3. V gave up 5 bases and J gave up 6 bases; unmatched junction bases: 11.

The chain uses TRBV7-2 and TRBJ2-7; the D gene is possibly TRBD1 (6 bases). This CDR3 is built from 14 residues. V lost 5 bases and J lost 6, with 17 bases in between. CDR1 and CDR2 (germline): SGHTA, FQGNSA. For the CDR3, the DNA is TGTGCCAGCAGCAACGGACAGCCCGCGGCCGAGCAGTACTTC. Its translation: CASSNGQPAAEQYF.

In this sample, this clone turned up once. The rearrangement joins TRBV9 to TRBJ2-2, with D uncertain. Trimming stripped 0 bases from V and 4 bases from J, with 4 bases between. The V gene's germline CDR1 is SGDLS and CDR2 YYNGEE. The CDR3 covers 13 residues. This chain's CDR3 is CASSVATTGELFF. The CDR3, as DNA: TGTGCCAGCAGCGTAGCTACCACCGGGGAGCTGTTTTTT.